Listed here are 21 T cell receptor beta chains from one sample, sequenced in a study of molecular identifiers for immune sequencing clone quantification. Using its own MiXCR run on the PCR reads, TCRdb lists one record per CDR3 protein. The table lists 400,000 to 600,000 distinct CDR3 sequences, roughly 23% of them singletons. Sequenced: naive CD8+ T cells from blood, with Jurkat cell RNA spiked in. Stated subset: FACS-sorted CD8+CD4-CCR7+CD45RA+ naive T cells. These receptor sequences come from a human donor in good health. Some libraries in this study had Jurkat cell RNA spiked in.

The chain uses TRBV24-1 and TRBJ2-3, with D maybe TRBD1 (5 bases). V was shortened by 8 bases and J by 0 bases, with 11 bases between the two germline ends. The CDR3 has 14 amino acids. The germline V gene encodes CDR1 KGHDR and CDR2 SFDVKD. The CDR3 sequence: CATKRQPSTDTQYF. CDR3 nucleotide sequence: TGTGCCACCAAGAGACAGCCAAGCACAGATACGCAGTATTTT.

The chain is built from TRBV20-1 and TRBJ2-2, with D tentatively TRBD1 or TRBD2 (5 bases each). V was cut by 0 bases and J by 8 bases, with 16 bases left in between. The V gene's germline CDR1 is DFQATT and CDR2 SNEGSKA (reference sequence). The CDR3 loop spans 15 amino acids. The CDR3 DNA sequence: TGCAGTGCTAGAGATAGGGACGCAATTTCAGGGGAGCTGTTTTTT. Its translation is CSARDRDAISGELFF.

This clonotype was recorded at least ten times. The chain employs TRBV6-2 or TRBV6-3 and TRBJ1-5; D gene uncertain. CDR1 is MNHEY and CDR2 is SVGEGT in the germline V gene. This CDR3 contains 14 residues. V lost 8 bases and J lost 7, with 18 bases in between. The CDR3 reads CASGDPFSYQPQHF. In DNA, the CDR3 is TGTGCCAGCGGAGACCCATTTAGCTACCAGCCCCAGCATTTT.

This clonotype was detected many times. The chain carries TRBV9 and TRBJ2-7, with TRBD1 matching over 9 bases. Per the germline V gene, CDR1 is SGDLS and CDR2 is YYNGEE. J was trimmed by 5 bases and V by 3 bases; bases with no gene match: 3. The CDR3 loop spans 13 amino acids. The CDR3 sequence: CASSAGQGHEQYF. The CDR3 DNA reads as TGTGCCAGCAGCGCCGGACAGGGGCACGAGCAGTACTTC.

This clonotype has a count of ten or more. The chain uses TRBV5-1 and TRBJ2-5, with D uncertain. The CDR3 has 14 amino acids. V gave up 1 base and J gave up 0 bases, with 7 bases separating them. The germline gives CDR1 SGHRS, CDR2 YFSETQ. The CDR3 loop is CASSLYQDQETQYF. CDR3 sequence (DNA): TGCGCCAGCAGCTTGTACCAGGACCAAGAGACCCAGTACTTC.

This clonotype has ten or more counts. The rearrangement links TRBV5-4 to TRBJ2-7; D not resolved. The germline V gene has CDR1 SGHNT and CDR2 YYREEE (reference sequence). CDR3 length equals 14 residues. Trimming removed 0 bases at V and 9 bases at J, with 16 bases between. The CDR3 bases are TGTGCCAGCAGCTTGGGAGTGGACCTACGAGTGCAGTACTTC. The encoded protein is CASSLGVDLRVQYF.

This clonotype has just a few counts. The chain combines TRBV5-6 with TRBJ2-5; D is unresolved. The ends were cut back, 1 base at V and 7 bases at J, with 17 bases in the middle. The CDR3 contains 15 residues. Germline values: CDR1 SGHDT, CDR2 YYEEEE. CDR3 in amino acids: CASSLITAVGGTQYF. CDR3 sequence (DNA): TGTGCCAGCAGCTTGATTACGGCGGTCGGCGGGACCCAGTACTTC.

The CDR3 sequence: CASSPGPESYEQYF. The CDR3 coding sequence is TGCGCCAGCAGCCCGGGCCCGGAATCCTACGAGCAGTACTTC. The rearrangement joins TRBV4-1 to TRBJ2-7; D gene unclear. V was pared by 4 bases and J by 1 base, with 11 bases between. This CDR3 contains 14 residues. Germline assignment: CDR1 MGHRA and CDR2 YSYEKL.

This clonotype was observed at least ten times. The genes are TRBV25-1 and TRBJ2-5; D unresolved. V was trimmed by 2 bases and J by 11 bases, leaving 9 bases between them. This CDR3 has 11 amino acids. Germline V gene sequence: CDR1 MGHDK, CDR2 SYGVNS. CDR3 sequence (DNA): TGTGCCAGCAGTGAAACTACGGAGCAGTACTTC. Residues: CASSETTEQYF.

The chain links TRBV5-1 to TRBJ2-7; TRBD1 is a possible D gene (5 bases). CDR3 length equals 13 residues. V dropped 5 bases and J dropped 2 bases, with 11 bases sitting between them. Germline assignment: CDR1 SGHRS and CDR2 YFSETQ. The CDR3 protein is CASRTERTYEQYF. In DNA, the CDR3 is TGCGCCAGCAGGACAGAACGCACCTACGAGCAGTACTTC. Based on the CDR3 plus reference TRBV5-1 and TRBJ2-7, the full variable domain is KAGVTQTPRYLIKTRGQQVTLSCSPISGHRSVSWYQQTPGQGLQFLFEYFSETQRNKGNFPGRFSGRQFSNSRSEMNVSTLELGDSALYLCASRTERTYEQYFGPGTRLTVT.

The sample holds many counts of this clonotype. The V and J genes are TRBV12-3 or TRBV12-4 and TRBJ2-3; 8 bases agree with TRBD1. V dropped 7 bases and J dropped 6; count of bases not matched to a gene: 6. The CDR3 runs 13 residues. The CDR3 here is CASNGQGTDTQYF. CDR3 nucleotides: TGTGCCAGCAATGGACAGGGAACGGATACGCAGTATTTT.

This chain uses TRBV7-9 with TRBJ2-1; D remains unclear. This CDR3 is built from 13 residues. The germline gives CDR1 SEHNR, CDR2 FQNEAQ (reference sequence). V lost 5 bases to trimming and J lost 5 bases, with 10 bases between them. The CDR3 spells CASSPEWHNEQFF. The CDR3 bases are TGTGCCAGCAGCCCCGAGTGGCACAATGAGCAGTTCTTC.

This clonotype came up a few times. V is TRBV7-9 and J is TRBJ2-3, with TRBD2 matching over 8 bases. CDR1 is SEHNR and CDR2 is FQNEAQ in the germline V gene (reference sequence). This CDR3 is 15 amino acids long. V was clipped by 5 bases and J by 6 bases; unmatched bases: 10. CDR3 sequence: CASSTRTSPWDTQYF. In DNA, the CDR3 is TGTGCCAGCAGCACCAGGACTAGCCCATGGGATACGCAGTATTTT.

This clonotype was detected many times. The chain carries TRBV5-5 and TRBJ2-7; tentative D call: TRBD2 (5 bases). CDR3 size: 15 residues. The V gene lost 0 bases and the J gene lost 1 base, with 11 bases spanning the gap. Germline V gene sequence: CDR1 SGHKS, CDR2 YYEKEE (reference sequence). CDR3 sequence (DNA): TGTGCCAGCAGCTTGGCCGAGCGGAGTTCCTACGAGCAGTACTTC. Translation gives CASSLAERSSYEQYF.

The count of this clonotype is one. This CDR3 is CASSLIVTSGGATQYF. In DNA form, the CDR3 reads TGTGCCAGCAGCTTAATAGTGACTAGCGGGGGGGCTACGCAGTATTTT. The V and J genes are TRBV7-2 and TRBJ2-3, with 14 nucleotides matching TRBD2. CDR1 and CDR2 from the germline V gene are SGHTA and FQGNSA. The CDR3 length is 16 residues. Trimming cost V 2 bases and J 8 bases; bases outside gene matches: 6.

The chain joins TRBV6-5 to TRBJ1-1; no clear D. CDR3 size: 13 residues. V was clipped by 7 bases and J by 9 bases, with 18 bases between them. Germline V gene data show CDR1 as MNHEY and CDR2 as SVGAGI. CDR3 coding DNA: TGTGCCAGCACAATCGACGGAGTTGGTAAAGCTTTCTTT. Encoded protein: CASTIDGVGKAFF.

There are a few counts of this clonotype. The rearrangement uses TRBV3-1 and TRBJ1-3; D gene unclear. CDR3 length: 14 amino acids. Germline V gives CDR1 LGHDT, CDR2 YNNKEL (reference sequence). Between the trimmed V and J ends, which lost 4 bases and 8 bases, there was a span of 15 bases. This chain's CDR3 is CASSLAGERDTIYF. CDR3 in DNA: TGTGCCAGCAGCCTCGCCGGGGAGAGGGACACCATATATTTT.

This clonotype was found many times. The V call is TRBV29-1, the J call TRBJ2-2, with D perhaps given as TRBD1 or TRBD2 (5 bases each). The CDR3 is 12 amino acids. V was clipped by 6 bases and J by 6 bases, with 11 bases between them. Germline-derived CDR1 and CDR2 are SQVTM and ANQGSEA. The CDR3 DNA follows: TGCAGCGTGCTGAGGGGATCCGGGGAGCTGTTTTTT. This codes for CSVLRGSGELFF.

This rearrangement joins TRBV7-9 to TRBJ2-1; TRBD2 agrees at 11 bases. J lost 5 bases, V lost 5 bases, and 5 bases had no gene match. The CDR3 has 15 amino acids. Germline V gene data show CDR1 as SEHNR and CDR2 as FQNEAQ (reference sequence). CDR3 coding DNA: TGTGCCAGCAGCATATTAGCGGGAGGGGACAATGAGCAGTTCTTC. It encodes CASSILAGGDNEQFF.

There are many counts of this clonotype. CDR3 bases: TGTGCCAGCAGCTCAGCGGGACTAGCCGGTGAGACCCAGTACTTC. It is translated as CASSSAGLAGETQYF. This chain links TRBV7-9 with TRBJ2-5; TRBD2 matches 9 bases. Germline lookup yields CDR1 SEHNR and CDR2 FQNEAQ (reference sequence). The CDR3 is 15 residues long. The junction had 8 bases not matched to a gene; V was cut back by 4 bases and J by 5 bases.

The table lists this clonotype with many counts. The chain recombines TRBV5-1 with TRBJ2-5; D unresolved. The CDR3 consists of 13 residues. The germline V gene encodes CDR1 SGHRS and CDR2 YFSETQ. V dropped 2 bases and J dropped 0 bases, with 5 bases sitting between them. CDR3 sequence: CASSFEYQETQYF. In DNA form, the CDR3 reads TGCGCCAGCAGCTTCGAGTACCAAGAGACCCAGTACTTC.